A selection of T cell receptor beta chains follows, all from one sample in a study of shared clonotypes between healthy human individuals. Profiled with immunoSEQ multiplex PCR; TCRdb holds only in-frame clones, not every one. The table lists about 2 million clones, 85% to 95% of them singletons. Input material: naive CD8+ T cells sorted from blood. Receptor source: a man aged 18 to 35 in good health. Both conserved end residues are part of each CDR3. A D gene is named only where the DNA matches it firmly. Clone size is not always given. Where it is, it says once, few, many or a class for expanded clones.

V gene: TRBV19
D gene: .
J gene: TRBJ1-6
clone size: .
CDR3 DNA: TGTGCCAGTAGTACAAGGGGGGATAATTCACCCCTCCACTTT
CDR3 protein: CASSTRGDNSPLHF

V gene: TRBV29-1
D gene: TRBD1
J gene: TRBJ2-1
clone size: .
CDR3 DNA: TGCAGCGTTATAAGGACAGGCTCCTACAATGAGCAGTTCTTC
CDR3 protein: CSVIRTGSYNEQFF

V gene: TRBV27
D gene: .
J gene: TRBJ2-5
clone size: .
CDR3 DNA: TGTGCCAGCAGTTTATCTAGCCAAGAGACCCAGTACTTC
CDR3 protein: CASSLSSQETQYF

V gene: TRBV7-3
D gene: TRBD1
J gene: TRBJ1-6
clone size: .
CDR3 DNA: TGTGCCAGCAGCTTAAAGGGTGACAGGGCAGTTAATTCACCCCTCCACTTT
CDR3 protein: CASSLKGDRAVNSPLHF

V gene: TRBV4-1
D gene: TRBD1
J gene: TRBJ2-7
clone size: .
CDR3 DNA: TGCGCCAGCAGTCTTGGGACAGCCTACGAGCAGTACTTC
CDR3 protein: CASSLGTAYEQYF

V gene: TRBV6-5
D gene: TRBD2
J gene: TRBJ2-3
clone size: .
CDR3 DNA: TGTGCCAGCAGTTACTCCACTAGCGGGAGCGATACGCAGTATTTT
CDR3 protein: CASSYSTSGSDTQYF

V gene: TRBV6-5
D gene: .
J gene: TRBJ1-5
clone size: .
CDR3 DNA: TGTGCCAGCAGCCCAGGGAGCGGGGGCAATCAGCCCCAGCATTTT
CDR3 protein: CASSPGSGGNQPQHF

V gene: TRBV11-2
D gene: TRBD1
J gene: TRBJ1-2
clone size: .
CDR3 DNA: TGTGCCAGCAGCCTCGGAACAGGGGGCTTCTATGGCTACACCTTC
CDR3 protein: CASSLGTGGFYGYTF

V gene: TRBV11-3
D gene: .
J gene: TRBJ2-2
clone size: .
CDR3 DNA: TGTGCCAGCACCGATAATTTAAGGCCCGGGGAGCTGTTTTTT
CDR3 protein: CASTDNLRPGELFF

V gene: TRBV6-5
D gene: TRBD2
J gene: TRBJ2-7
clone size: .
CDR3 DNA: TGTGCCAGCGCCTTACTAGCGCGCTCCTACGAGCAGTACTTC
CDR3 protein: CASALLARSYEQYF

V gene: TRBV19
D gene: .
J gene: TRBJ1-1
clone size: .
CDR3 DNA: TGTGCCAGTAGTATAGGATTCGGACAGATGAACACTGAAGCTTTCTTT
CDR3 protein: CASSIGFGQMNTEAFF

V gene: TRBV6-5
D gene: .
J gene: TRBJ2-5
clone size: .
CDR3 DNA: TGTGCCAGCAGTTACTCCCCAGGGAACGGGGAGACCCAGTACTTC
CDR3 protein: CASSYSPGNGETQYF

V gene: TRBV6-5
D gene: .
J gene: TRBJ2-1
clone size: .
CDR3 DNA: TGTGCCAGCAGAGGGACTCAAGCGCATGAGCAGTTCTTC
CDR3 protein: CASRGTQAHEQFF

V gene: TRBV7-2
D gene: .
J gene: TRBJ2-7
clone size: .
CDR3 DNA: TGTGCCAGCAGCCCCGGACACGGTCCGCCCTACGAGCAGTACTTC
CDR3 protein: CASSPGHGPPYEQYF

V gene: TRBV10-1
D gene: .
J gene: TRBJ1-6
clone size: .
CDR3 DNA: TGCGCCAGCAGTGAGGCGCTGGTAAATTCACCCCTCCACTTT
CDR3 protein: CASSEALVNSPLHF

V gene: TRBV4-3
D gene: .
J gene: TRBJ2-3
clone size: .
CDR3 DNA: TGCGCCAGCAGCCAAGATACGGGGGGACGGGGGCGGAGGACAGATACGCAGTATTTT
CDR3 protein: CASSQDTGGRGRRTDTQYF

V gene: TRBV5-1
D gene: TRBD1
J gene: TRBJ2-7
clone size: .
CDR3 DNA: TGCGCCAGCAGCTTTGATGGACAGGGTGGGTCCTACGAGCAGTACTTC
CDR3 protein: CASSFDGQGGSYEQYF

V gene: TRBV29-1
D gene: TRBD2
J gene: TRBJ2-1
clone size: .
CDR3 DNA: TGCAGCGTTGAACAACTAGCGGGGAATGAGCAGTTCTTC
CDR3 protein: CSVEQLAGNEQFF

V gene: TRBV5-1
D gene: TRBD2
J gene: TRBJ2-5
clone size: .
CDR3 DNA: TGCGCCAGCACCCTAATGGCGGGGGGGATGGAGACCCAGTACTTC
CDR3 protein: CASTLMAGGMETQYF

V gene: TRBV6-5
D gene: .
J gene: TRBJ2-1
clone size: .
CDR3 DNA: TGTGCCAGCAGTTCGGGGCTCCAGGGGTACAATGAGCAGTTCTTC
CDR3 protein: CASSSGLQGYNEQFF

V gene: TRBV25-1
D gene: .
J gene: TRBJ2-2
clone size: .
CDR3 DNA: TGTGCCAGCAGACCATGGGCGAACACCGGGGAGCTGTTTTTT
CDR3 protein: CASRPWANTGELFF

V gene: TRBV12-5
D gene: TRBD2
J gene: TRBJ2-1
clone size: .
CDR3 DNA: TGTGCTAGTGGTTTGCTGAGGACTAGCGGGAGGGTCTCCTACAATGAGCAGTTCTTC
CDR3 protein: CASGLLRTSGRVSYNEQFF

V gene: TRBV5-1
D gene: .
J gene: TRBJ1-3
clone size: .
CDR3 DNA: TGCGCCAGCAGCTTGGACGAAGATTCTGGAAACACCATATATTTT
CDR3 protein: CASSLDEDSGNTIYF

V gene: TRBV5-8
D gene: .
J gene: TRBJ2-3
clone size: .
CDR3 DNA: TGTGCCAGCAGCTTGGCCCCGGGGTTTCTGGATACGCAGTATTTT
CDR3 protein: CASSLAPGFLDTQYF

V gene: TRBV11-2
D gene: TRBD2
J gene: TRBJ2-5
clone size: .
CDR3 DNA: TGTGCCAGCAGCCCGGAGGCGGGAGGGCTCCAAGAGACCCAGTACTTC
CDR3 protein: CASSPEAGGLQETQYF

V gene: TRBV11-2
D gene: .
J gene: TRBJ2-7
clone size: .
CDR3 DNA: TGTGCCAGCAGCTTGACGTCCTACGAGCAGTACTTC
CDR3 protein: CASSLTSYEQYF

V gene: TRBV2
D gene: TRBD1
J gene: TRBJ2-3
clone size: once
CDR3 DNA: TGTGCCAGCAAAGGGACAGGGGGCACAGATACGCAGTATTTT
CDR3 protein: CASKGTGGTDTQYF

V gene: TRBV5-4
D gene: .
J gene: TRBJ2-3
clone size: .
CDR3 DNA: TGTGCCAGCAGCTTGGCCCCAACTAGCACAGATACGCAGTATTTT
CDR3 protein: CASSLAPTSTDTQYF

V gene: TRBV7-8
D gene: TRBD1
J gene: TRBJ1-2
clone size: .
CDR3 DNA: TGTGCCAGCAGCTTAGCGCTTATCGGGTCTCGGGACAGTAACTATGGCTACACCTTC
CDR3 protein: CASSLALIGSRDSNYGYTF

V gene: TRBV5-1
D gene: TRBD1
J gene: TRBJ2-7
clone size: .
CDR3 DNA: TGCGCCAGCAGATCGACAGGGTCCTACTACGAGCAGTACTTC
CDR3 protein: CASRSTGSYYEQYF

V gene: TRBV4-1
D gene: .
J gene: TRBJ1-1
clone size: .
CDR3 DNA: TGCGCCAGCAGCCAAGATGGGCTAACAGGGTCGGGCACTGAAGCTTTCTTT
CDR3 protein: CASSQDGLTGSGTEAFF

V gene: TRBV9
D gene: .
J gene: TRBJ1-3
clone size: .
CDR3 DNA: TGTGCCAGCAGCGGAAGGGACTCTGGAAACACCATATATTTT
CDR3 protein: CASSGRDSGNTIYF

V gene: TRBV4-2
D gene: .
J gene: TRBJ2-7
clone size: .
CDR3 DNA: TGTGCCAGCAGCCAAGAACTAGGCGGGTACGAGCAGTACTTC
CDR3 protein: CASSQELGGYEQYF

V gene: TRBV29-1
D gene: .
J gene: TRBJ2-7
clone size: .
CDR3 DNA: TGCAGCGCGGAGTCCAACGAGCAGTACTTC
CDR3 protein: CSAESNEQYF

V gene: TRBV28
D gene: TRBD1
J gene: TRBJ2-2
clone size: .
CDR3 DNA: TGTGCCAGCAGTGGTACAGGGGGGACCGGGGAGCTGTTTTTT
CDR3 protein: CASSGTGGTGELFF

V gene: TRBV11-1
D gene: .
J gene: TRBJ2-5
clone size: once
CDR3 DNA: TGTGCCAGCAGCTTAGGAACTGGCGTGGAGACCCAGTACTTC
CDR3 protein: CASSLGTGVETQYF

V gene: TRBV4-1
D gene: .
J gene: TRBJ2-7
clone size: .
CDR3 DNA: TGCGCCAGCAGCAGTACCTACGAGCAGTACTTC
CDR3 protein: CASSSTYEQYF

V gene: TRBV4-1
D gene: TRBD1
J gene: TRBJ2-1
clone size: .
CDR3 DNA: TGCGCCAGCAGCCAAGATTGGGACAGTGGCAATGAGCAGTTCTTC
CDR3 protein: CASSQDWDSGNEQFF

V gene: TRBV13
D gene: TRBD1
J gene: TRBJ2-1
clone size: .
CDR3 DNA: TGTGCCAGCAGCTGGGGACAGGGGGCGCGCAATGAGCAGTTCTTC
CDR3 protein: CASSWGQGARNEQFF

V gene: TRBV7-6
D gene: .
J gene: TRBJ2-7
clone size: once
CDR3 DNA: TGTGCCAGCAGCTTAGTATCCGGGAACGAGCAGTACTTC
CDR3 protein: CASSLVSGNEQYF

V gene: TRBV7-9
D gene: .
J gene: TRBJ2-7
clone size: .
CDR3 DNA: TGTGCCAGCAGCCCATCGGGGGCCTACGAGCAGTACTTC
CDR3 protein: CASSPSGAYEQYF

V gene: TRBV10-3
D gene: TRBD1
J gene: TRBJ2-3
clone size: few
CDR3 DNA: TGTGCCATCAGTGAACTCGACAGGGGGCTTGATACGCAGTATTTT
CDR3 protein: CAISELDRGLDTQYF

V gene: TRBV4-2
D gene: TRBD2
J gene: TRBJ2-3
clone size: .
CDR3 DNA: TGTGCCAGCAGCCCCCCACTAGCGGGAGAGGAGTGGGGCACAGATACGCAGTATTTT
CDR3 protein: CASSPPLAGEEWGTDTQYF

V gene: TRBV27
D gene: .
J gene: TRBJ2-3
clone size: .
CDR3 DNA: TGTGCCAGCAGTTTGGGCTGGGGTAGCACAGATACGCAGTATTTT
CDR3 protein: CASSLGWGSTDTQYF

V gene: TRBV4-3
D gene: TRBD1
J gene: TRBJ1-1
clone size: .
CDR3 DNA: TGCGCCAGCAGCACAGACAGGGTTGGGACTGAAGCTTTCTTT
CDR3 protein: CASSTDRVGTEAFF

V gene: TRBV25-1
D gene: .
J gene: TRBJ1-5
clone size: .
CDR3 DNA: TGTGCCAGCAATCGAACAGCCGGCCCTTATAGCAATCAGCCCCAGCATTTT
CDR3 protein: CASNRTAGPYSNQPQHF

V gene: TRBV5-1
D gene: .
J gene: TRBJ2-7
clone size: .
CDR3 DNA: TGCGCCAGCAGCCCCTACCCAGGGGAGGCGTCGTACGAGCAGTACTTC
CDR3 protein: CASSPYPGEASYEQYF

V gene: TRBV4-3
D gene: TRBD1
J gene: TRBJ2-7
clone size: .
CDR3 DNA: TGCGCCAGCAGCACAACCCGGGACAGTCACTACGAGCAGTACTTC
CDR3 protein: CASSTTRDSHYEQYF

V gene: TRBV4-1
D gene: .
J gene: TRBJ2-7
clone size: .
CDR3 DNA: TGCGCCAGCAGCCAAGATGATCAGGGGATGGTCTACGAGCAGTACTTC
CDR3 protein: CASSQDDQGMVYEQYF

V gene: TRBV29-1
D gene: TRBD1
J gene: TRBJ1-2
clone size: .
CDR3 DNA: TGCAGCGTCGGCGGGGCAGGGGGCCCCGCTAACTATGGCTACACCTTC
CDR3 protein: CSVGGAGGPANYGYTF

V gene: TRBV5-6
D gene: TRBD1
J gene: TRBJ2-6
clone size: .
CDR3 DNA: TGTGCCAGCGCGTTAGGGACAGGGTGGGCCAACGTCCTGACTTTC
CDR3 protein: CASALGTGWANVLTF

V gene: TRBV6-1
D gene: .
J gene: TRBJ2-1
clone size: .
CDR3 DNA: TGTGCCAGCACGGAGTACTCCTACAATGAGCAGTTCTTC
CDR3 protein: CASTEYSYNEQFF

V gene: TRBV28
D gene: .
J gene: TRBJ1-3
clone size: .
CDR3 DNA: TGTGCCAGCAGTCCGAAGGTTTCTGGTGGAAACACCATATATTTT
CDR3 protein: CASSPKVSGGNTIYF

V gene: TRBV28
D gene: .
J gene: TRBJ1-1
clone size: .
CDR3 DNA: TGTGCCAGCAGTTTGAGGTCGAACACTGAAGCTTTCTTT
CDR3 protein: CASSLRSNTEAFF